This record looks at one TCR beta chain sequence and its context. What it recognizes is unknown. The assay was immunoSEQ multiplex PCR, and TCRdb's table has in-frame clones only and misses some. Of some 100,000 clones in the sample, more than 70% were seen once. This CDR3 region has 16 residues. Germline-derived CDR1 and CDR2 are SGHRS and YFSETQ. The germline V and J ends were trimmed by 4 bases and 5 bases, with 18 bases remaining between them. This entry comes from a study of T cell responses to AZD1222 COVID-19 vaccine. Study-wide findings and caveats: Spike as a whole was targeted by vaccine-associated CD4 TCRs, dominant at 160-218 and 743-854. White British ancestry dominated among donors, who included more females, and clonal diversity was possibly underestimated. Sampled repertoires all dated from after the peak T cell response. Seropositive AZD1222 recipients at baseline numbered only six or seven.

The sequenced sample was peripheral blood, obtained 28 days after the second AZD1222 dose. This clonotype was sampled from an adult who received the AZD1222 COVID-19 vaccine. The V call is TRBV5-1, the J call TRBJ2-2; TRBD2 is a possible D gene (6 bases). CDR3 residues: CASSPNAGFGTGELFF. The DNA for the CDR3 is TGCGCCAGCAGCCCCAATGCGGGGTTTGGGACCGGGGAGCTGTTTTTT.